The T cell receptor (beta chain) described here comes from a study of immune characterization of retroperitoneal liposarcoma. TCRdb reprocessed the PCR reads with MiXCR, giving one entry per CDR3 protein. The sample holds under 11,000 distinct CDR3 sequences, 50% seen once. Germline V CDR1 and CDR2: SGHTA, FQGNSA. The V and J ends lost 0 bases and 3 bases respectively, with 13 bases between them. There are 16 residues in the CDR3. The chain employs TRBV7-2 and TRBJ2-3, with D possibly being TRBD1 (5 bases). This receptor was taken from a female donor with retroperitoneal liposarcoma. Sequenced material: tumor tissue. CDR3 protein: CASSLAGLGVTDTQYF. CDR3 DNA: TGTGCCAGCAGCTTAGCAGGTTTAGGGGTGACAGATACGCAGTATTTT.